The subject of this entry is one T cell receptor beta chain. What antigen it recognizes has not been identified. No base quality values were provided; no much bigger clone lies one nucleotide off. Enrolling through a virtual design, the prospective study's participants ranged in age from roughly 18 to 100 years and lived across about two dozen United States geographic areas. In the prospective study, participants were assigned to cohorts based on the clinical history participants reported in a screening survey and a study questionnaire. For ImmuneRACE Cohort 3, a participant was defined as recovered based on two consecutive negative NP/OP PCR tests, clearance by a healthcare professional, or resolution of symptoms. Each participant in the prospective study had whole blood, serum and a nasopharyngeal or oropharyngeal swab collected by mobile phlebotomists. Over a roughly two-month period, participants in the prospective study had the option of providing additional blood draws and questionnaires. Before DNA extraction, prospective study blood samples were shipped either frozen or at room temperature.

The data were obtained in a study of blood T cell repertoires in COVID-19 (dated by TCRdb to 2020 to 2022). Background on the whole study: Collaborator samples came from the United States, Italy and Spain and covered acute and convalescent phases of COVID-19. The prospective study material was composed of cDNA or gDNA derived from T cells, B-cell-depleted T cells, or PBMCs. Subjects who had been exposed to COVID-19, were actively infected with it, or had recovered from it provided the deeply sampled blood TCRbeta repertoires that made up the dataset. The samples were drawn from the first 160 participants of the ongoing ImmuneRACE study and from 1,254 subjects provided by 6 global collaborators. Where HLA class I and class II types were available, the types were taken from metadata supplied by the sample provider, not from assay-based typing. The repertoires were released in a freely available public database meant as a resource for research on the immune response to SARS-CoV-2. A de-identified subject ID, COVID-19 status, age in years and sex were almost always included in the sample metadata. The full study reports these points: The amount of clinical and demographic metadata varied by source and participant and was provided uncurated.

V loses 3 bases, J loses 2 bases, and the germline ends lie 11 bases apart. The germline V gene gives CDR1 as SGHAT and CDR2 as FQNNGV. The CDR3 holds 14 amino acids from the cysteine to the phenylalanine. CDR3 DNA is the only sequence kept; it has 42 bases, read in frame from the first base. TCRbeta CDR3 regions were amplified from genomic DNA using the immunoSEQ Assay, a bias-controlled multiplex PCR. On the study's bioinformatics: The number of nucleated cells in each sample was estimated from the amplification of reference gene primers within the assay. Sequence reads were collapsed and filtered to measure the absolute abundance of every unique TCRbeta CDR3 rearrangement. For each sample, productive Simpson clonality was calculated by taking the square root of Simpson's diversity index across productive rearrangements. The source is immuneACCESS, and TCRdb retained only in-frame sequences with V and J called. Part of the clones is not carried over; for the studies checked, unresolved V genes explain less than half of this, and the remainder is unexplained. V and J calls and clone size are given by that table; D and trimming were obtained from the DNA. The sample contains about 500,000 clones, roughly 87% of them found a single time. The ten largest clonotypes hold under 0.75% of the sample.

The sample was PBMCs or T cells enriched from blood (not recorded which). This chain is built from TRBV11-2 and TRBJ2-7; the D segment could be TRBD1, given 6 matching bases. This sequence was found in a woman between 18 and 29 years old who had recovered from COVID-19. CDR3 loop: CASSLNRVAYEQYF. The nucleotide sequence reads TGTGCCAGCAGCTTGAACAGGGTCGCCTACGAGCAGTACTTC.